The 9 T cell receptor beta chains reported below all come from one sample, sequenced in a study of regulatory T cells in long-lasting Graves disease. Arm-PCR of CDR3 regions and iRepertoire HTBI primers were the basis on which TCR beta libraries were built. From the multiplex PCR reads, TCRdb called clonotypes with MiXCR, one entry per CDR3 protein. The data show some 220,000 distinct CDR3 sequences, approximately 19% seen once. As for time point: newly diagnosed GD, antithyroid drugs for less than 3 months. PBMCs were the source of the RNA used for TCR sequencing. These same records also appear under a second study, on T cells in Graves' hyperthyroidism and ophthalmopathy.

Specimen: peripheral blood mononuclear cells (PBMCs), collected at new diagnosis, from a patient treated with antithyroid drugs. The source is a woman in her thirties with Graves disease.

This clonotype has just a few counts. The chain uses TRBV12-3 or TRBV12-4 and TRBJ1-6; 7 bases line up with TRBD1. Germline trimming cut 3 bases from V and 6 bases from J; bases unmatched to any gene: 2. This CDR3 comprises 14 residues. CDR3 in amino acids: CASSFDRANSPLHF. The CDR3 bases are TGTGCCAGCAGTTTCGACAGGGCTAATTCACCCCTCCACTTT.

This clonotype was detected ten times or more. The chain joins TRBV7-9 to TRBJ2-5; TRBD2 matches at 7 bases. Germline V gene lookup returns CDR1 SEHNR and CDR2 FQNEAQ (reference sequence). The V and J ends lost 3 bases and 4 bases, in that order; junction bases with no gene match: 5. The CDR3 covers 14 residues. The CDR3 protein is CASSFGGDPETQYF. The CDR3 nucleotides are TGTGCCAGCAGCTTTGGGGGGGACCCAGAGACCCAGTACTTC. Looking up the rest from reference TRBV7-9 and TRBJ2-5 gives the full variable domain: DTGVSQNPRHKITKRGQNVTFRCDPISEHNRLYWYRQTLGQGPEFLTYFQNEAQLEKSRLLSDRFSAERPKGSFSTLEIQRTEQGDSAMYLCASSFGGDPETQYFGPGTRLLVL.

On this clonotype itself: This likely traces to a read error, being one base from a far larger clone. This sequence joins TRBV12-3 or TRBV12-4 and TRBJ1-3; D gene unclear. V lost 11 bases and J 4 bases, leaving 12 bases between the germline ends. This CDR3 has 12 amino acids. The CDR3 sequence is CACQTPGNTIYF. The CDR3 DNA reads TGTGCCTGCCAGACCCCAGGAAACACCATATATTTT.

CDR3 sequence: CASSQDLDRYYGYTF. CDR3 coding DNA: TGTGCCAGCAGCCAAGATTTAGACAGGTACTATGGCTACACCTTC. V is TRBV3-1 and J is TRBJ1-2; D might be TRBD1 (6 bases). The CDR3 is 15 amino acids. V lost 0 bases and J 3 bases, leaving 11 bases between the germline ends. Looked up from germline, CDR1 is LGHDT and CDR2 is YNNKEL (reference sequence).

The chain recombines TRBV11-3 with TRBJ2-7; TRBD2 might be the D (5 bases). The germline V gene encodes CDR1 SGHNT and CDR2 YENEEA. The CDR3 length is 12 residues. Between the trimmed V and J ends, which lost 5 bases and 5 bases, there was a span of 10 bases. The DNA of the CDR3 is TGTGCCAGCAGCGGCCTGGGAGACGAGCAGTACTTC. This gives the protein CASSGLGDEQYF.

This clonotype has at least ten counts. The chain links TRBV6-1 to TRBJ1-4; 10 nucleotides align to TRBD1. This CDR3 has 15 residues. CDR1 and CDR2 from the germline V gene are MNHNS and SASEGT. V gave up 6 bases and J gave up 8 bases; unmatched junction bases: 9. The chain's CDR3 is CASSLGGQGTEKLFF. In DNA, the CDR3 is TGTGCCAGCAGCTTGGGGGGACAGGGGACAGAAAAACTGTTTTTT.

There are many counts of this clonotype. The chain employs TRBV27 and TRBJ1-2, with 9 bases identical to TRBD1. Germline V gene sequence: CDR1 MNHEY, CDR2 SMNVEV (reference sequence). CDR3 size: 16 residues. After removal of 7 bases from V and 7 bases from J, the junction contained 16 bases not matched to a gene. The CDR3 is CASTTLVGTGLGGYTF. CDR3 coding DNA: TGTGCCAGCACCACCCTAGTCGGGACAGGGTTGGGTGGCTACACCTTC.

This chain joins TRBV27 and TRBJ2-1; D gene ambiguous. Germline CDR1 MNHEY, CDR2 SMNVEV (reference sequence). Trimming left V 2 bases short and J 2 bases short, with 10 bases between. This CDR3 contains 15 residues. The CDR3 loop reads CASSLPGRPYNEQFF. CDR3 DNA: TGTGCCAGCAGTTTACCAGGCAGACCCTACAATGAGCAGTTCTTC.

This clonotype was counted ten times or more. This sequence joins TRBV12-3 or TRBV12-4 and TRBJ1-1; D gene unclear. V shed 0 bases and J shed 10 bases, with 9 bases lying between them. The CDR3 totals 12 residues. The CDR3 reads CASSLARAAAFF. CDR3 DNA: TGTGCCAGCAGTTTAGCGCGGGCAGCAGCTTTCTTT.